This record covers a single T cell receptor beta chain. Its antigen is currently unknown. This sample is part of a study of cytomegalovirus exposure and HLA in healthy donors. Study results and caveats: In a later analysis, HLA-C alleles had the fewest associated TCRs, DRB1 alleles the most.

PCR involved 60 Vbeta and 13 Jbeta primers. The assay was immunoSEQ multiplex PCR, and TCRdb's table has in-frame clones only and misses some. The sample consists of just over 150,000 clones, roughly 80% of them appearing once. This CDR3 spans 14 amino acids. Trimming left V 5 bases short and J 0 bases short, with 13 bases between. Germline-derived CDR1 and CDR2 are GTSNPN and SVGIG (reference sequence). Material: PBMCs. The V call is TRBV30, the J call TRBJ1-1; weak D call: TRBD1 (6 bases). This clonotype originated in a woman aged 25 to 45 in good health and CMV-seronegative. The CDR3 is CAWDRLSMNTEAFF. CDR3 in DNA: TGTGCCTGGGACAGGCTCAGCATGAACACTGAAGCTTTCTTT.